This TCR beta chain was obtained from a study of T cells in Graves' hyperthyroidism and ophthalmopathy. This clonotype has only a few counts. Its antigen remains unidentified. Study conclusions and caveats: Progression to ophthalmopathy was predicted a median of about six months early.

PBMCs were derived from roughly 10 ml fresh peripheral blood. CDR3 length: 14 residues. Germline CDR1 MNHNY, CDR2 SVGAGI (reference sequence). The V end lost 0 bases, the J end lost 7 bases, and 12 bases lay between the germline ends. Amplification targeted TCR beta CDR3 regions from RNA transcripts. When the TCR CDR3 underwent first-round RT-PCR, the HTBI primer set was used. TCRdb reprocessed the multiplex PCR reads via MiXCR and lists one record per CDR3 protein. The table lists about 590,000 distinct CDR3 sequences, 12% to 15% of them singletons. This clonotype originated in a woman between 18 and 29 years old with Graves' ophthalmopathy. This chain uses TRBV6-6 with TRBJ1-1, with D unclear. The source material was blood. The CDR3 sequence: CASSYSVEGIEAFF. The DNA of the CDR3 is TGTGCCAGCAGTTACTCGGTGGAGGGTATTGAAGCTTTCTTT.